This paragraph reports one T cell receptor (beta chain). The data stem from a study of T cell changes during pregnancy in multiple sclerosis. Clones were read by immunoSEQ multiplex PCR, and TCRdb kept only the in-frame ones, dropping some. Here the sample spans tens of thousands of clones, over 75% being singletons. Trimming removed 4 bases from V and 2 bases from J; junction bases left unmatched: 2. The CDR3 has 14 residues. Germline assignment: CDR1 SGHRS and CDR2 YFSETQ. This sequence originates from a female donor in good health, enrolled as a control in a pregnancy study. The chain uses TRBV5-1 and TRBJ2-3, with 9 nucleotides matching TRBD2. The source was CD4+ T cells from peripheral blood mononuclear cells, collected in the third trimester of pregnancy. The CDR3 spells CASSPGLATDTQYF. Here the CDR3 DNA reads TGCGCCAGCAGCCCGGGACTAGCCACAGATACGCAGTATTTT.